This T cell receptor (beta chain) was sequenced during a study of identical twins (dated by TCRdb to 2016 to 2017). Regarding the complete study: To test whether fetal clonotypes persist, the study used deep sequencing on TCR alpha and beta repertoires from monozygotic twins, unrelated adults of various ages, and cord blood. To rule out contamination, replicate twin experiments were performed at different times with different library preparation protocols.

The library was produced with 5' RACE. The sequencing machine was an Illumina HiSeq 2000. A universal primer binding site was introduced by template switching, and a unique molecular identifier was present in the final cDNA, enabling accurate counting of TCR cDNA molecules. First-strand cDNA for TCR alpha and beta chains was synthesized from specific primers in the conserved constant-segment region. To control for contamination, each cDNA library was double barcoded with a SMART-Mk sample barcode plus Illumina barcodes. Two successive PCR steps introduced TruSeq adapter sequences along with Illumina sample barcodes. The TCR alpha and beta cDNA libraries were sequenced on the Illumina HiSeq platform using custom primers. The published analysis was carried out like this. MiGEC was used to process raw reads and extract unique molecular identifiers, and MiXCR was used to find CDR3 positions. For each individual, recombination models were inferred using an EM algorithm with the repgenHMM and IGoR tools. Shared clonotypes were analyzed with the tcR package in R, and sharing was normalized by the product of cloneset sizes. To study raw recombination without the effects of thymic and clonal selection, out-of-frame nonproductive sequences were analyzed. In TCRdb, the public reads were trimmed at Q25 with fastp and aligned with MiXCR, with productive beta chains retained. Each CDR3 protein appears once, grouped with its most common genes and DNA. The V and J calls reflect TCRdb's pipeline rather than the authors' work. The sample contains more than 1.5 million distinct CDR3 sequences, under 35% of them found a single time. The ten top clones hold approximately 0.29% of the sample.

The sample holds many counts of this clonotype. Its target antigen remains unknown. There are no base qualities to consult, and no much larger clone falls within one base. Study-wide conclusions, independent of this receptor: Excess twin sharing in beta out-of-frame sequences was weaker because fewer shared sequences lowered the signal-to-noise ratio. Because the same donors could not be followed over many years, conclusions were based on cross-sectional statistical analysis. Zero-insertion analyses could be partly confounded by invariant T cells such as MAIT and iNKT, though diverse VJ usage argued against such confounding for most clonotypes. Compared with coincidental sharing between unrelated individuals, an excess of low generation-probability sequences was observed among out-of-frame TCR alpha sequences shared between twins. Out-of-frame TCR alpha sharing in monozygotic twins was systematically underestimated by recombination models, whereas sharing between unrelated individuals was in agreement with the recombination models. Abundant cord blood beta clonotypes carried fewer insertions; young adult naive repertoires showed a weaker similar trend, while memory repertoires showed none.

From the cysteine through the phenylalanine, the CDR3 covers 16 amino acids. Solely the CDR3 DNA is kept, with 48 bases framed from the first base. Here V drops 0 bases and J drops 1 base, and the junction holds 3 bases not matched to any gene. Based on the germline V gene, the CDR1 and CDR2 sequences are MNHEY and SVGAGI. Every donor was a healthy Caucasian. What was sequenced was cord blood. This sequence originates from a newborn girl in good health. The rearranged chain carries TRBV6-5 and TRBJ1-2; the central 9 bases match TRBD1. The bases read TGTGCCAGCAGTTACTCCCGGGACAGGGATAACTATGGCTACACCTTC. This is translated as CASSYSRDRDNYGYTF.